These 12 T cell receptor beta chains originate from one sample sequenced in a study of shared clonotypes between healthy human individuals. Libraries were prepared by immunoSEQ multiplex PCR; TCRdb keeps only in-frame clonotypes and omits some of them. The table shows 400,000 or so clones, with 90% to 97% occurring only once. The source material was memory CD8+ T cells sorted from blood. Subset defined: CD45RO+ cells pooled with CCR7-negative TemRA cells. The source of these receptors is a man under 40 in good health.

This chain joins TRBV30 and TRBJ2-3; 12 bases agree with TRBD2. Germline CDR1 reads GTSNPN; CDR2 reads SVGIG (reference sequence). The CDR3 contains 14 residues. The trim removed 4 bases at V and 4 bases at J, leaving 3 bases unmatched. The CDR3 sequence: CAWTTSGSADTQYF. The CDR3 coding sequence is TGTGCCTGGACGACTAGCGGGAGCGCAGATACGCAGTATTTT.

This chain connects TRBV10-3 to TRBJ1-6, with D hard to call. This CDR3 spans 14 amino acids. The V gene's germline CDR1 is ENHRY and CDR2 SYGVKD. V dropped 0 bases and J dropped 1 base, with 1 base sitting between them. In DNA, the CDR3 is TGTGCCATCAGTGAGTCGTCCTATAATTCACCCCTCCACTTT. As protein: CAISESSYNSPLHF.

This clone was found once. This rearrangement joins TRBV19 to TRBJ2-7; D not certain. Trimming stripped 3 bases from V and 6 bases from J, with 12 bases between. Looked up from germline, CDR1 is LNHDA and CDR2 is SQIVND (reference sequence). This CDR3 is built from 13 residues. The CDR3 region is CASSIAVRREQYF. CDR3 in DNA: TGTGCCAGTAGTATCGCGGTTCGCCGCGAGCAGTACTTC. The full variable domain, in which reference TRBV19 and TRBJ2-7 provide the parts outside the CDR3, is DGGITQSPKYLFRKEGQNVTLSCEQNLNHDAMYWYRQDPGQGLRLIYYSQIVNDFQKGDIAEGYSVSREKKESFPLTVTSAQKNPTAFYLCASSIAVRREQYFGPGTRLTVT.

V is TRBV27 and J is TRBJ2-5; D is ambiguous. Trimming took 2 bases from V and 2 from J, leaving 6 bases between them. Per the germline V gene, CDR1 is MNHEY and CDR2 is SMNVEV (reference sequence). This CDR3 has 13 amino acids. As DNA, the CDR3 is TGTGCCAGCAGTTTAGTTCTTCAAGAGACCCAGTACTTC. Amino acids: CASSLVLQETQYF.

Here the CDR3 DNA reads TGTGCCAGCAGCTTAGTCGGGCGGTCCTACGAGCAGTACTTC. The encoded protein is CASSLVGRSYEQYF. V usage is TRBV7-9 and J usage is TRBJ2-7; D is undetermined. CDR3 length equals 14 residues. Trimming took 1 base from V and 1 from J, leaving 8 bases between them. Per the germline V gene, CDR1 is SEHNR and CDR2 is FQNEAQ (reference sequence).

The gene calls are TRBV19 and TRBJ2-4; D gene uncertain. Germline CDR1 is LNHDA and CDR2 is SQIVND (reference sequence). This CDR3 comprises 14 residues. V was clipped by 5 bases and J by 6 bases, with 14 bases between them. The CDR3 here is CASSLPRTGNIQYF. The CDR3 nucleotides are TGTGCCAGTAGTTTACCTCGAACTGGAAACATTCAGTACTTC.

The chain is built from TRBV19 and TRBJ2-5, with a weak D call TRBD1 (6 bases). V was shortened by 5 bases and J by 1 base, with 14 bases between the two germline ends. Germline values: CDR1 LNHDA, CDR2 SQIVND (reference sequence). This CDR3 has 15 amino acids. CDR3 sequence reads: CASSWGTRSQETQYF. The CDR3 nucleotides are TGTGCCAGTAGTTGGGGGACAAGGAGCCAAGAGACCCAGTACTTC.

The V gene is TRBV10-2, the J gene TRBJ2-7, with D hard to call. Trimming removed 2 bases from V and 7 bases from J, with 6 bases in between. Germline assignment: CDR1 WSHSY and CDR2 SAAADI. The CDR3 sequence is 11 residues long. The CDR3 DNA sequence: TGCGCCAGCAGTGAGCTGGGGGAGCAGTACTTC. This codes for CASSELGEQYF.

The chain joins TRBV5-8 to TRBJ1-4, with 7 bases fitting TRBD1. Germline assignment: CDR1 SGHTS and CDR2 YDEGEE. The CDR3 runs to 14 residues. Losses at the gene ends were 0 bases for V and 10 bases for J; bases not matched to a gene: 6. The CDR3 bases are TGTGCCAGCAGCTTGGCTTGGCGGACAGGAAAACTGTTTTTT. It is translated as CASSLAWRTGKLFF.

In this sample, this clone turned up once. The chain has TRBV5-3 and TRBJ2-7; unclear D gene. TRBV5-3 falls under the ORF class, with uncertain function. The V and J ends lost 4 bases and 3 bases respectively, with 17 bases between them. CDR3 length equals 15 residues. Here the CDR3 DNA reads TGTGCCAGAAGCGTAAGAGTAGGGCCTTACTACGAGCAGTACTTC. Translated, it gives CARSVRVGPYYEQYF.

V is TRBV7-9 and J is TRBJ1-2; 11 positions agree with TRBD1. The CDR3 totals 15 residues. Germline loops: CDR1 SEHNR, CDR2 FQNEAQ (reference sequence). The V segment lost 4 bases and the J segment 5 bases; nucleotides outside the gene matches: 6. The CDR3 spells CASSSFRDRGYGYTF. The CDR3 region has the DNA TGTGCCAGCAGCTCATTCCGGGACAGGGGGTATGGCTACACCTTC.

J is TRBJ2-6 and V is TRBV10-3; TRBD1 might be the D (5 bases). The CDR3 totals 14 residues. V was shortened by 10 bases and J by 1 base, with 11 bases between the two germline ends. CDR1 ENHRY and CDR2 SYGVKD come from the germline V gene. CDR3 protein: CATEAGSGANVLTF. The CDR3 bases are TGTGCCACAGAAGCAGGGTCTGGGGCCAACGTCCTGACTTTC.